This TCR beta chain was retrieved from a study of blood T cell repertoires in COVID-19. Looking at the study overall: The United States, Italy and Spain supplied acute and convalescent COVID-19 samples.

The CDR3 covers 18 residues. Germline-derived CDR1 and CDR2 are KGHSH and LQKENI. V was pared by 0 bases and J by 2 bases, with 2 bases of the junction left unmatched. In the authors' methods: The assay estimated nucleated cells by amplifying reference gene primers. The table came from immunoSEQ multiplex PCR; TCRdb's copy has only in-frame clones and leaves some out. That table is the source of V, J and clone size, and D and trimming were worked out from the DNA. The sample includes almost 35,000 clones, 75% to 90% seen only once; the top ten take 14% to 15%. Specimen: peripheral blood. This TCR was sampled from a man between 60 and 75 years old with active COVID-19. This chain connects TRBV18 to TRBJ2-2; TRBD2 agrees at 14 bases. The CDR3 loop reads CASSPPGLAGGNTGELFF. DNA for the CDR3: TGTGCCAGCTCACCACCCGGACTAGCGGGGGGCAACACCGGGGAGCTGTTTTTT.